The source of this T cell receptor (beta chain) is a study of CD8+ T cells in alopecia areata. Study information: The drug, oral tofacitinib, was given to treated patients at 5 to 10 mg twice daily. Study-level points and caveats: Only a single nonresponder existed, so baseline CD8+ expansion links stay unclear. Clonality in lesional scalp, especially alopecia totalis/universalis, exceeded that of normal scalp.

Documented treatment: oral pan-JAK inhibitor, 5-10 mg twice daily. As regards this clone: Its antigen is not identified.

The sequencing template was cDNA reverse transcribed from extracted RNA. Sequencing was performed with immunoSEQ multiplex PCR; in TCRdb, only in-frame clones are kept and a portion is missing. The sample shows roughly 280,000 clones, over 45% of them seen only once. The specimen was CD4+ T cells sorted from blood, collected at approximately week 52, from a patient treated with tofacitinib. The receptor's source is a human donor with alopecia areata.

CDR3 amino acids: CASSTGFREKLFF. CDR3 bases: TGTGCCAGCTCAACAGGGTTCAGGGAAAAACTGTTTTTT. The chain carries TRBV18 and TRBJ1-4; D is perhaps TRBD1 (6 bases). Between the trimmed V and J ends, which lost 5 bases and 8 bases, there was a span of 12 bases. CDR3 length: 13 residues. The germline gives CDR1 KGHSH, CDR2 LQKENI. Full variable domain (missing parts from reference TRBV18 and TRBJ1-4): NAGVMQNPRHLVRRRGQEARLRCSPMKGHSHVYWYRQLPEEGLKFMVYLQKENIIDESGMPKERFSAEFPKEGPSILRIQQVVRGDSAAYFCASSTGFREKLFFGSGTQLSVL.